This T cell receptor (beta chain) emerged from a study of blood T cell repertoires in COVID-19. Turning to the study itself: Samples representing acute and convalescent COVID-19 were sourced from the United States, Italy and Spain. PBMCs, B-cell-depleted T cells, or T cells provided the cDNA or gDNA that made up the material.

Authors' data handling: Estimated nucleated cell counts came from reference gene primer amplification. Some clones are missing from TCRdb's copy, which holds only in-frame ones; the method was immunoSEQ multiplex PCR. V and J calls and clone size are those listed in that table; D and trimming were worked out from the DNA. Seen here are about 20,000 clones, more than 80% observed once, and the top ten hold around 5.5%. Germline CDR1 is SQVTM and CDR2 is ANQGSEA. The CDR3 has 11 residues. The V end was cut by 4 bases, the J end by 6 bases, with 6 bases between. The receptor was derived from a human donor in a cohort sampled during active COVID-19. Source material: peripheral blood. The chain combines TRBV29-1 with TRBJ2-2; TRBD2 is a possible D gene (5 bases). CDR3: CSVGGSGELFF. The CDR3 DNA reads TGCAGCGTTGGAGGGTCCGGGGAGCTGTTTTTT.